Below, 17 T cell receptor beta chains from the same sample are listed, as sequenced in a study of identifying expanded T cells in peripheral blood. The method was immunoSEQ multiplex PCR; TCRdb's version includes in-frame clones alone and lacks a portion of them. Of 60,000 to 70,000 clones in the sample, 70% to 90% were seen once. Sample: blood. The receptors derive from a person aged 18-70 years in good health.

V usage is TRBV5-8 and J usage is TRBJ1-5; possibly TRBD1 for D (6 bases). Looked up from germline, CDR1 is SGHTS and CDR2 is YDEGEE. The CDR3 sequence is 15 residues long. V lost 5 bases, J lost 6 bases, and 18 bases lay in between. The CDR3 loop is CASRETGKPGQPQHF. The CDR3 DNA follows: TGTGCCAGCAGGGAAACAGGGAAACCTGGTCAGCCCCAGCATTTT.

Comment on this clone: This specimen includes other DNA sequences encoding the same CDR3. J is TRBJ1-3 and V is TRBV29-1; 7 nucleotides match TRBD1. J lost 4 bases, V lost 4 bases, and 7 bases had no gene match. Germline lookup yields CDR1 SQVTM and CDR2 ANQGSEA. This CDR3 has 14 amino acids. The CDR3 DNA sequence: TGCAGCGTTGGCCTAGGACAGGTCGGAAACACCATATATTTT. Translating it yields CSVGLGQVGNTIYF.

The rearrangement links TRBV7-2 to TRBJ2-7, with no clear D. V was trimmed by 1 base and J by 2 bases, leaving 9 bases between them. This CDR3 is 14 amino acids long. From germline, CDR1 is SGHTA and CDR2 FQGNSA. The CDR3 DNA sequence: TGTGCCAGCAGCTTAGGAGTCAACGCCTACGAGCAGTACTTC. Translated, it gives CASSLGVNAYEQYF.

The rearrangement joins TRBV11-2 to TRBJ1-1; 7 bases match TRBD1. Germline values: CDR1 SGHAT, CDR2 FQNNGV. The CDR3 covers 15 residues. The V gene end was trimmed by 4 bases and the J gene end by 0 bases; junction bases not matched to a gene: 5. The CDR3 region is CASSSAGGLNTEAFF. The CDR3 bases are TGTGCCAGCAGCTCGGCAGGGGGATTGAACACTGAAGCTTTCTTT.

This clone has only one observation. The rearrangement links TRBV28 to TRBJ2-7, with D perhaps assigned TRBD1 or TRBD2 (6 bases each). The germline CDR1 and CDR2 sequences are MDHEN and SYDVKM. The V gene lost 4 bases and the J gene lost 0 bases, with 16 bases spanning the gap. The CDR3 is 16 residues long. In DNA, the CDR3 is TGTGCCAGCAGTTCCGTCGGGGGCCCCTCCTCCTACGAGCAGTACTTC. Its translation: CASSSVGGPSSYEQYF.

This chain connects TRBV5-1 to TRBJ2-7, with 9 bases that match TRBD1. The CDR3 extends over 15 amino acids. J gave up 3 bases and V 6 bases, and 10 bases lay outside the gene matches. Per germline, CDR1 SGHRS and CDR2 YFSETQ. The CDR3 loop is CASTFGDREYYEQYF. The CDR3 region has the DNA TGCGCCAGCACCTTCGGGGACAGGGAATACTACGAGCAGTACTTC.

This chain's CDR3 is CASSGSGTDTQYF. The CDR3 region has the DNA TGTGCCAGCAGTGGTAGCGGGACAGATACGCAGTATTTT. The chain employs TRBV6-4 and TRBJ2-3, with 7 positions matching TRBD2. CDR1 and CDR2 from the germline V gene are MRHNA and SNTAGT. V lost 4 bases and J lost 3; bases outside the gene matches: 1. The CDR3 has 13 residues.

This clone turned up a few times. Germline is not matched at one junction end, which may reflect a read error. The V call is TRBV28, the J call TRBJ1-3; 8 nucleotides match TRBD1. The germline CDR1 and CDR2 sequences are MDHEN and SYDVKM. The CDR3 consists of 11 residues. The CDR3 nucleotides are TGTGCCAGCAGTTTTAGGGACAGGTACAATTTT. Its translation: CASSFRDRYNF.

This clone was found a few times. The V call is TRBV6-5, the J call TRBJ2-2; possible D gene TRBD2, 6 bases. CDR1 and CDR2 from the germline V gene are MNHEY and SVGAGI. This CDR3 region has 15 residues. V was trimmed by 4 bases and J by 1 base, leaving 10 bases between them. The DNA of the CDR3 is TGTGCCAGCAGTTCCGGGGGAGAGAACACCGGGGAGCTGTTTTTT. This gives the protein CASSSGGENTGELFF.

The chain uses TRBV27 and TRBJ2-3; 10 bases agree with TRBD2. Germline V gene data show CDR1 as MNHEY and CDR2 as SMNVEV (reference sequence). Trimming at V came to 7 bases and at J to 1 base, leaving 5 bases not matched to a gene. This CDR3 spans 15 amino acids. The CDR3 protein is CASNEGTSGTDTQYF. The CDR3, as DNA: TGTGCCAGCAACGAGGGGACTAGCGGCACAGATACGCAGTATTTT.

This clone showed up just once. The chain recombines TRBV7-9 with TRBJ2-3; D gene unclear. The V end lost 1 base, the J end lost 10 bases, and 9 bases lay between the germline ends. Germline assignment: CDR1 SEHNR and CDR2 FQNEAQ (reference sequence). The CDR3 is 12 amino acids. The CDR3 spells CASSLGPHAQYF. The DNA for the CDR3 is TGTGCCAGCAGCTTAGGCCCCCATGCGCAGTATTTT.

The chain recombines TRBV15 with TRBJ1-1, with D uncertain. V lost 0 bases and J 5 bases, leaving 16 bases between the germline ends. The germline gives CDR1 LNHNV, CDR2 YYDKDF (reference sequence). The CDR3 has 16 amino acids. This CDR3 reads CATSREPPRERTEAFF. The DNA for the CDR3 is TGTGCCACCAGCAGAGAGCCTCCGAGGGAGCGGACTGAAGCTTTCTTT.

The V gene is TRBV7-6, the J gene TRBJ2-5; D unclear. The CDR3 has 11 amino acids. Trimming removed 3 bases from V and 5 bases from J, with 4 bases in between. Looked up from germline, CDR1 is SGHVS and CDR2 is FNYEAQ. CDR3: CASSFGETQYF. CDR3 in DNA: TGTGCCAGCAGCTTTGGGGAGACCCAGTACTTC.

This chain links TRBV11-2 with TRBJ1-2; no reliable D call. Germline CDR1 is SGHAT and CDR2 is FQNNGV. This CDR3 contains 14 residues. Trimming stripped 2 bases from V and 4 bases from J, with 11 bases between. CDR3: CASSLLGEVYGYTF. DNA for the CDR3: TGTGCCAGCAGCTTACTCGGGGAGGTCTATGGCTACACCTTC.

The CDR3 sequence: CASSSPARQLGYNEQFF. CDR3 bases: TGTGCCAGCAGCTCACCCGCTAGACAGCTGGGATACAATGAGCAGTTCTTC. V gene TRBV7-9 combines with J gene TRBJ2-1; tentatively, D is TRBD1 (5 bases). There are 17 residues in the CDR3. From germline, CDR1 is SEHNR and CDR2 FQNEAQ (reference sequence). Deletions cut 4 bases from V and 4 bases from J, with 20 bases between.

The chain is built from TRBV9 and TRBJ2-1; D may match TRBD1 or TRBD2 (5 bases each). The V gene lost 5 bases and the J gene lost 7 bases, with 19 bases spanning the gap. The CDR3 sequence is 15 residues long. Germline V gene sequence: CDR1 SGDLS, CDR2 YYNGEE. For the CDR3, the DNA is TGTGCCAGCAGTACGTGGGGGATGGATACAAATGAGCAGTTCTTC. Encoded protein: CASSTWGMDTNEQFF.

This clone appeared once. The chain is built from TRBV5-1 and TRBJ2-3, with 8 bases that match TRBD2. The CDR3 totals 14 residues. The J segment lost 5 bases and the V segment lost 4 bases, leaving 6 bases of the junction unmatched. In germline, CDR1 is SGHRS, CDR2 YFSETQ. The CDR3 bases are TGCGCCAGCAGCGCGGGGGGATATGGAGATACGCAGTATTTT. Translating it yields CASSAGGYGDTQYF.